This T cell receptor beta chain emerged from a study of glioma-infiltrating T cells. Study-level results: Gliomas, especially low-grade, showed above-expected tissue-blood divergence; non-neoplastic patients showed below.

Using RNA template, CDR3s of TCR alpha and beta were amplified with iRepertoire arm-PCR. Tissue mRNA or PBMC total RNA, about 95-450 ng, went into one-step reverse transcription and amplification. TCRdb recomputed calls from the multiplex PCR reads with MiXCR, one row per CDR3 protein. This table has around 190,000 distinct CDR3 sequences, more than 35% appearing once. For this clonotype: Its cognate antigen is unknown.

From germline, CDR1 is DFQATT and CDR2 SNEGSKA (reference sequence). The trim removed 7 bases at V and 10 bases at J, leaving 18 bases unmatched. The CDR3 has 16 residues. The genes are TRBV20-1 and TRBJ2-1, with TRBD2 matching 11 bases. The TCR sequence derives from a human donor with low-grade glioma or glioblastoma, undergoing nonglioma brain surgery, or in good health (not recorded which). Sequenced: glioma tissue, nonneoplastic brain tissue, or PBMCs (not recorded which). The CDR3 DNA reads TGCAGTGATAGTATTTTAAAGACTAGCGGGGTCGGGGAGCAGTTCTTC. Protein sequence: CSDSILKTSGVGEQFF.